Listed below are T cell receptor beta chains from one sample, sequenced in a study of T cell clones after liver transplantation. Assay: immunoSEQ multiplex PCR; the TCRdb copy retains only in-frame clones and omits some. The profile shows more than 95,000 clones, more than 75% of them singletons. The sample consisted of CD4+ T cells from blood, taken before liver transplant. These receptors were obtained from a human donor who received a liver transplant. The CDR3 runs from the conserved cysteine through the conserved F or W. The D gene is left open where the match is weak. Clone sizes are given selectively: once, few, many, or a class where the clone is expanded.

abundance,j_gene,d_gene,v_gene,CDR3aa,CDR3nt
-,TRBJ2-5,-,TRBV11-3,CASSLYSGEETQYF,TGTGCCAGCAGCTTGTATAGTGGGGAAGAGACCCAGTACTTC
-,TRBJ2-7,TRBD1,TRBV27,CASSLVDRASYEQYF,TGTGCCAGCAGTTTAGTGGACAGGGCCTCCTACGAGCAGTACTTC
-,TRBJ2-1,-,TRBV12-2,CASRRLGQGRIF,TGTGCAAGTCGCCGTCTCGGACAGGGCCGCATCTTC
once,TRBJ2-1,-,TRBV30,CAWSSGHPGEHEQFF,TGTGCCTGGAGTTCGGGACACCCTGGGGAGCATGAGCAGTTCTTC
-,TRBJ2-7,TRBD1,TRBV6-5,CASKRSGQGASEQYF,TGTGCCAGCAAGAGGTCGGGACAGGGGGCTTCCGAGCAGTACTTC
-,TRBJ2-5,-,TRBV19,CASSISPPGEETQYF,TGTGCCAGTAGTATCAGCCCGCCCGGGGAAGAGACCCAGTACTTC
few,TRBJ1-2,TRBD1,TRBV7-8,CASSPQAGTGRGNGYTF,TGTGCCAGCAGCCCCCAAGCCGGGACAGGGAGGGGAAATGGCTACACCTTC
-,TRBJ1-2,TRBD1,TRBV28,CASVGQVANYGYTF,TGTGCCAGCGTGGGACAGGTAGCTAACTATGGCTACACCTTC
-,TRBJ2-2,TRBD1,TRBV2,CASSEQPGGTGELFF,TGTGCCAGCAGTGAACAGCCAGGGGGCACGGGGGAGCTGTTTTTT
-,TRBJ2-1,TRBD1,TRBV5-1,CASTRTGVNEQFF,TGCGCCAGCACCAGGACAGGGGTGAATGAGCAGTTCTTC
-,TRBJ1-4,-,TRBV6-1,CASTPANEKLFF,TGTGCCAGCACCCCCGCAAATGAAAAACTGTTTTTT
-,TRBJ1-1,-,TRBV7-2,CASSFRPGGLMDTEAFF,TGTGCCAGCAGCTTCAGGCCCGGGGGCTTGATGGACACTGAAGCTTTCTTT
-,TRBJ2-1,TRBD2,TRBV5-1,CASSLERTRRGNEQFF,TGCGCCAGCAGCTTGGAACGGACTAGAAGAGGGAATGAGCAGTTCTTC
-,TRBJ1-2,TRBD1,TRBV4-2,CASSPTGDYGYTF,TGTGCCAGCAGCCCCACAGGGGACTATGGCTACACCTTC
few,TRBJ1-2,TRBD1,TRBV7-9,CASSPRQGDYGYTF,TGTGCCAGCAGCCCGAGACAGGGGGACTATGGCTACACCTTC
-,TRBJ1-4,-,TRBV6-5,CASSSLGQVGEKLFF,TGTGCCAGCAGTTCCCTTGGGCAAGTAGGTGAAAAACTGTTTTTT
once,TRBJ1-1,TRBD1,TRBV6-5,CASSLVGGSTTEAFF,TGTGCCAGCAGTTTAGTAGGGGGCTCGACGACTGAAGCTTTCTTT
-,TRBJ2-7,-,TRBV6-6,CASSEGYEQYF,TGTGCCAGCAGCGAAGGCTACGAGCAGTACTTC
once,TRBJ2-5,-,TRBV2,CASSDFVGDQYF,TGTGCCAGCAGTGACTTCGTAGGAGACCAGTACTTC
many,TRBJ2-2,TRBD1,TRBV9,CASSGTPGTELTGELFF,TGTGCCAGCAGCGGAACTCCCGGGACAGAGTTAACCGGGGAGCTGTTTTTT
-,TRBJ2-2,TRBD2,TRBV30,CAWMGLARTGELFF,TGTGCCTGGATGGGACTAGCGCGGACCGGGGAGCTGTTTTTT
-,TRBJ2-3,TRBD1,TRBV2,CAGQQGASTDTQYF,TGTGCCGGACAACAGGGGGCTAGCACAGATACGCAGTATTTT
-,TRBJ1-5,-,TRBV4-1,CASSQELVRSNQPQHF,TGCGCCAGCAGCCAAGAGTTGGTCAGGAGCAATCAGCCCCAGCATTTT
-,TRBJ2-1,-,TRBV2,CASGLESSYNEQFF,TGTGCCAGCGGCTTGGAGAGCTCCTACAATGAGCAGTTCTTC
-,TRBJ1-4,TRBD1,TRBV19,CATGDRAREKLFF,TGTGCCACCGGAGACAGGGCCAGGGAAAAACTGTTTTTT
-,TRBJ2-1,TRBD2,TRBV4-3,CASSQATSGYNEQFF,TGCGCCAGCAGCCAAGCAACTAGCGGTTACAATGAGCAGTTCTTC
few,TRBJ1-2,-,TRBV11-1,CASRPEFTGAGGYTF,TGTGCCAGCCGGCCGGAGTTTACAGGCGCCGGTGGCTACACCTTC
few,TRBJ1-1,-,TRBV28,CASRRDGAGEAFF,TGTGCCAGCAGGAGGGATGGCGCGGGCGAAGCTTTCTTT
-,TRBJ1-4,-,TRBV5-8,CASSLGRMRAEKLFF,TGTGCCAGCAGCTTGGGGCGGATGAGGGCTGAAAAACTGTTTTTT
few,TRBJ2-2,-,TRBV19,CASAGRVNTGELFF,TGTGCCAGCGCCGGTAGGGTGAACACCGGGGAGCTGTTTTTT
-,TRBJ2-5,-,TRBV18,CASSPQGNGETQYF,TGTGCCAGCTCACCGCAGGGGAATGGAGAGACCCAGTACTTC
-,TRBJ1-4,TRBD1,TRBV30,CAGGTGPNEKLFF,TGTGCCGGGGGGACAGGGCCTAATGAAAAACTGTTTTTT